Shown below are 3 T cell receptor beta chains from a single sample sequenced in a study of T cells in Graves' hyperthyroidism and ophthalmopathy. RNA transcripts were the template for amplifying TCR beta CDR3 regions. Primed by the HTBI set, a first-round RT-PCR was run on the TCR CDR3. Each CDR3 protein is one row after TCRdb ran MiXCR on the multiplex PCR reads. The table shows over 200,000 distinct CDR3 sequences, with around 17% occurring only once. The sample comprised blood. These receptor sequences come from a man aged 35 to 55 with Graves' hyperthyroidism.

At least ten counts were recorded for this clonotype. V is TRBV2 and J is TRBJ2-5; D possibly corresponds to TRBD1 (5 bases). Germline V lookup: CDR1 SNHLY, CDR2 FYNNEI. Trimming pared 6 bases from V and 3 bases from J, leaving 11 bases between. This CDR3 contains 13 residues. CDR3 DNA sequence: TGTGCCAGCAGGTACTTCAGGGAAGAGACCCAGTACTTC. Translation: CASRYFREETQYF.

This clonotype has only one observation. This may arise from a read error, as a much more abundant clone is one base away. The final CDR3 position lacks the conserved phenylalanine or tryptophan, pointing to a likely read error. The rearrangement links TRBV7-2 to TRBJ1-2; possibly TRBD1 for D (5 bases). V lost 3 bases and J 4 bases, leaving 15 bases between the germline ends. The CDR3 has 15 residues. Germline CDR1 SGHTA, CDR2 FQGNSA. The CDR3 DNA reads TGTGCCAGCAGCTTCCAGGGTCTGTCGGTCTATGGCTACACCGTC. Protein product: CASSFQGLSVYGYTV.

This clonotype appeared many times. The chain is built from TRBV28 and TRBJ1-1, with D unclear. The CDR3 spans 14 residues. The V and J ends lost 3 bases and 7 bases respectively, with 15 bases between them. Germline-derived CDR1 and CDR2 are MDHEN and SYDVKM. The CDR3 sequence: CASSLSGFSGEAFF. The CDR3 DNA reads TGTGCCAGCAGTTTGTCCGGATTTAGTGGTGAAGCTTTCTTT.